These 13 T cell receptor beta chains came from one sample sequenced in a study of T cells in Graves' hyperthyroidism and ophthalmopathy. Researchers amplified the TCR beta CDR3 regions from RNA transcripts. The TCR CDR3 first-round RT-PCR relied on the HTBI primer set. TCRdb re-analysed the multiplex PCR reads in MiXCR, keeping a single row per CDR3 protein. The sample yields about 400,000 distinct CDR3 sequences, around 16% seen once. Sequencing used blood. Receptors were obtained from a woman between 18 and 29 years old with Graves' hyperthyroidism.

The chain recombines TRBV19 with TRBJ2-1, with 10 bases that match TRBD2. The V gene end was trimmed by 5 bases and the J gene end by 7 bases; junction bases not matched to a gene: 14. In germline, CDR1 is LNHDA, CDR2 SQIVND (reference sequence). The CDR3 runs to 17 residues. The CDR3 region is CASSPRSKREGGNEQFF. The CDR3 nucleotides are TGTGCCAGTAGTCCCCGATCTAAGCGGGAGGGTGGTAATGAGCAGTTCTTC.

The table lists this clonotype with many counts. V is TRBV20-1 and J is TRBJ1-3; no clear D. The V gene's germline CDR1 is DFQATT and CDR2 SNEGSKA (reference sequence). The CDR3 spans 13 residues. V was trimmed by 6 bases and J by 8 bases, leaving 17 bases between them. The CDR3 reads CSAIRQAGDTIYF. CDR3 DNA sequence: TGCAGTGCCATAAGGCAGGCGGGAGACACCATATATTTT.

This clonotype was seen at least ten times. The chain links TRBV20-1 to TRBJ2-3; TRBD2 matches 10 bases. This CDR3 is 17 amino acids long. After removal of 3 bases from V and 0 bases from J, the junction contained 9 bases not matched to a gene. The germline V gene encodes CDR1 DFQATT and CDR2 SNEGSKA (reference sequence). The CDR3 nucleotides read TGCAGTGCTAGTCGCAGCGGGAGGGCCGTGAGCACAGATACGCAGTATTTT. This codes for CSASRSGRAVSTDTQYF.

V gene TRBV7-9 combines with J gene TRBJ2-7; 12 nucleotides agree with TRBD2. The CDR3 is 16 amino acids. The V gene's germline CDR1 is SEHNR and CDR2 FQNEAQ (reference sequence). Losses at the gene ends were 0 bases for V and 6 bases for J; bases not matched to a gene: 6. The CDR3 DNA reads TGTGCCAGCAGCTTAGCCCGGACTAGCGGGAATATCGAGCAGTACTTC. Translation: CASSLARTSGNIEQYF.

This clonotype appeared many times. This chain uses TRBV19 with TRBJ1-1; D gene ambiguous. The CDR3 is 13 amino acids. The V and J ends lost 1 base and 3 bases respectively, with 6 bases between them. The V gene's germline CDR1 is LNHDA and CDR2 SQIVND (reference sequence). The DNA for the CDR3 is TGTGCCAGTAGTATAGCCCGGGACACTGAAGCTTTCTTT. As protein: CASSIARDTEAFF.

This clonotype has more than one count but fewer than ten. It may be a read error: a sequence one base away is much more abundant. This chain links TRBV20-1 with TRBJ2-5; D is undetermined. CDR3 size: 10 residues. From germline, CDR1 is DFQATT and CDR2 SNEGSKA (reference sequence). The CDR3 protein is CSPSQETLYF. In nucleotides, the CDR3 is TGCAGTCCGTCGCAAGAGACCCTGTACTTC.

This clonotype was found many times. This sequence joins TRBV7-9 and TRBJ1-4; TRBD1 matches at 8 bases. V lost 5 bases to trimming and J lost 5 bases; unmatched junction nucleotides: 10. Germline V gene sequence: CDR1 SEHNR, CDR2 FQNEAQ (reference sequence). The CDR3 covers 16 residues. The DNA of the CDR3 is TGTGCCAGCAGCACTGAACTGGGACAGGAAAATGAAAAACTGTTTTTT. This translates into CASSTELGQENEKLFF.

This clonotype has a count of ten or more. This CDR3 is CASSQGSRGLGNTIYF. The CDR3 DNA reads as TGTGCCAGCAGCCAAGGGTCCCGGGGGCTCGGAAACACCATATATTTT. This chain joins TRBV3-1 and TRBJ1-3, with D tentatively TRBD1 (6 bases). Germline CDR1 reads LGHDT; CDR2 reads YNNKEL (reference sequence). The V gene lost 1 base and the J gene lost 4 bases, with 14 bases spanning the gap. The CDR3 has 16 residues.

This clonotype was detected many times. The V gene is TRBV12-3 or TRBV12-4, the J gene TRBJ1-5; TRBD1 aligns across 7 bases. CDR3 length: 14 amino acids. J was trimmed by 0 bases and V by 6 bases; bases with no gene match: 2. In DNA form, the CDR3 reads TGTGCCAGCAGGCAGGGGGATAGCAATCAGCCCCAGCATTTT. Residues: CASRQGDSNQPQHF.

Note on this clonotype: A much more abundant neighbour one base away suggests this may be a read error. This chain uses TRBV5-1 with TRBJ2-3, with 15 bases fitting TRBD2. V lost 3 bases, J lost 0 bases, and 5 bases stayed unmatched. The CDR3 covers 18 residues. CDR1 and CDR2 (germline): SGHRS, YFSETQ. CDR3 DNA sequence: TGCGCCAGCAGCTCCCCCGGGACTAGCGGGGGGAGCACAGATACGCAGTATTTT. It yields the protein CASSSPGTSGGSTDTQYF.

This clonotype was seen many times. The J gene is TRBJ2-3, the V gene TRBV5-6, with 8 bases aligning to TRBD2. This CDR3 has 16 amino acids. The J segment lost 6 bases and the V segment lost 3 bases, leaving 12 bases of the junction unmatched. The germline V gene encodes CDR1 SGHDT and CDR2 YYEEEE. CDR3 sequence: CASSSPNSGKEDTQYF. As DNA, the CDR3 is TGTGCCAGCAGCTCGCCGAATAGCGGGAAGGAGGATACGCAGTATTTT.

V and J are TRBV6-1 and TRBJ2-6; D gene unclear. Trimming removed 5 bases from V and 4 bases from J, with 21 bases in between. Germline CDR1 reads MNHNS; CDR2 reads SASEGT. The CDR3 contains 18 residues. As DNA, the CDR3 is TGTGCCAGCAGTTTTAGGTTCGTAAGGTCTGCGGGGGCCAACGTCCTGACTTTC. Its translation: CASSFRFVRSAGANVLTF.

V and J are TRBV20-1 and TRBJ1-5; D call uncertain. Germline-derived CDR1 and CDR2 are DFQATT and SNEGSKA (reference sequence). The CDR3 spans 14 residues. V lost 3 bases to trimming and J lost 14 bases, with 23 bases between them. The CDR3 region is CSASQGSGNQPEHF. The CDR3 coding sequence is TGCAGTGCTAGCCAAGGGAGTGGCAATCAACCCGAGCATTTT.